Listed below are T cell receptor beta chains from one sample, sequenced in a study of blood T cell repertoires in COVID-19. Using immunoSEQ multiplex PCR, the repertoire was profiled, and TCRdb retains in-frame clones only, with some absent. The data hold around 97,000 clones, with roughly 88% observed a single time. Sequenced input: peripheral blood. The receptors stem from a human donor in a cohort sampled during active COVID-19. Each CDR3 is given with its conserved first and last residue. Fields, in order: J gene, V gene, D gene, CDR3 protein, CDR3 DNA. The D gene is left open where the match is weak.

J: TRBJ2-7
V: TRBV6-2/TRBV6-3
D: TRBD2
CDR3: CASSGLAGAGEQYF
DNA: TGTGCCAGCAGTGGGCTAGCGGGAGCGGGCGAGCAGTACTTC

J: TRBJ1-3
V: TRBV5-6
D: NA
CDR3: CASSSGLGLRPSGNTIYF
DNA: TGTGCCAGCAGCTCGGGCCTAGGACTGAGGCCCTCTGGAAACACCATATATTTT

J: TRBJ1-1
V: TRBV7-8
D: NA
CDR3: CASNPTGYDEAFF
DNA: TGTGCCAGCAACCCAACAGGGTATGACGAAGCTTTCTTT

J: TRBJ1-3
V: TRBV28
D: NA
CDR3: CASSLLAANTIYF
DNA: TGTGCCAGCAGTTTATTGGCGGCAAACACCATATATTTT

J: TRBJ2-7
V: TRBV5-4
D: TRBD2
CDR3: CASSLAGTSSYEQYF
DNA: TGTGCCAGCAGCTTAGCGGGGACGAGCTCCTACGAGCAGTACTTC

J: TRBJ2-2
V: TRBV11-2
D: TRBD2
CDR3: CASSQRLAGGNTGELFF
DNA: TGTGCCAGCAGCCAGAGACTAGCGGGGGGGAACACCGGGGAGCTGTTTTTT

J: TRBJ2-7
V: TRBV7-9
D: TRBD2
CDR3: CASSFSSSGRAGYEQYF
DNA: TGTGCCAGCAGCTTTTCGTCTAGCGGGAGGGCCGGCTACGAGCAGTACTTC

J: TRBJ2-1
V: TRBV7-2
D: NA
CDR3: CASSSTTILYNEQFF
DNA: TGTGCCAGCAGCTCGACGACTATCCTATACAATGAGCAGTTCTTC

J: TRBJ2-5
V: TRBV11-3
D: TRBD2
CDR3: CASSPGGGRVQETQYF
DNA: TGTGCCAGCAGCCCGGGCGGCGGGAGGGTACAAGAGACCCAGTACTTC

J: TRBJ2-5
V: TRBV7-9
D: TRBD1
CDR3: CASSFDGQAWLGETQYF
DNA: TGTGCCAGCAGCTTCGACGGACAGGCCTGGCTGGGAGAGACCCAGTACTTC

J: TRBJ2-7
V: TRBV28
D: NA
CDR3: CASSTVSGAPPYEQYF
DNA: TGTGCCAGCAGTACCGTCAGCGGAGCCCCCCCCTACGAGCAGTACTTC

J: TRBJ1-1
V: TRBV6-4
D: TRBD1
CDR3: CASSERGQGKTEAFF
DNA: TGTGCCAGCAGTGAAAGGGGACAGGGCAAAACTGAAGCTTTCTTT

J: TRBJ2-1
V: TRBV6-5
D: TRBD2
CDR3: CASSYSGLAAYNEQFF
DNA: TGTGCCAGCAGTTACTCAGGACTAGCGGCCTACAATGAGCAGTTCTTC

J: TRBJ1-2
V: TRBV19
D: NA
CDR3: CASSALGIASGYTF
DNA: TGTGCCAGTAGTGCCCTCGGGATTGCGAGCGGCTACACCTTC

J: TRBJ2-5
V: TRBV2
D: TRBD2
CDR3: CASRVDRRLAGQETQYF
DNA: TGTGCCAGCCGGGTTGATCGACGACTAGCGGGCCAAGAGACCCAGTACTTC

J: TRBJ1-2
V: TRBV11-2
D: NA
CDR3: CASSQFGGGYGYTF
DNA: TGTGCCAGCAGCCAATTCGGTGGGGGGTATGGCTACACCTTC

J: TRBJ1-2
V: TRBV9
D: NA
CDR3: CASSVGGTVRYTF
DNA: TGTGCCAGCAGCGTAGGGGGCACCGTCCGCTACACCTTC